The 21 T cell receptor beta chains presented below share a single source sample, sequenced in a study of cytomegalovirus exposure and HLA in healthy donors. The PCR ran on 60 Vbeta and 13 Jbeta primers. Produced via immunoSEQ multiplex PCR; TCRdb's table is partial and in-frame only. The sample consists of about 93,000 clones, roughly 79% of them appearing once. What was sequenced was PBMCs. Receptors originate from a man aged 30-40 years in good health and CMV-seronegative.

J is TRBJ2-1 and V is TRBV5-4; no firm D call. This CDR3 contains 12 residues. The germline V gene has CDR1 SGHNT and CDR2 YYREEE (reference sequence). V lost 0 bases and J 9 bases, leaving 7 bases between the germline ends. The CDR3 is CASSLAGLEQFF. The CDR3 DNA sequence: TGTGCCAGCAGCTTGGCCGGTCTTGAGCAGTTCTTC.

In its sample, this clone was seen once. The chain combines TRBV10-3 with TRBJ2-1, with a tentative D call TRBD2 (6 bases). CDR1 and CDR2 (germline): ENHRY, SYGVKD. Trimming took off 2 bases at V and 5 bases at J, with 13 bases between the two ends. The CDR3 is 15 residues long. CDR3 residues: CAISEVFSGHNEQFF. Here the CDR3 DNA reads TGTGCCATCAGTGAGGTGTTTAGCGGACACAATGAGCAGTTCTTC.

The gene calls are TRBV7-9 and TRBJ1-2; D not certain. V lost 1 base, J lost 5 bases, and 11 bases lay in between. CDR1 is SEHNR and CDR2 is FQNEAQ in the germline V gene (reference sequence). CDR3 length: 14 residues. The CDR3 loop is CASSLGSQLYGYTF. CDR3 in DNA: TGTGCCAGCAGCTTAGGATCTCAACTGTATGGCTACACCTTC.

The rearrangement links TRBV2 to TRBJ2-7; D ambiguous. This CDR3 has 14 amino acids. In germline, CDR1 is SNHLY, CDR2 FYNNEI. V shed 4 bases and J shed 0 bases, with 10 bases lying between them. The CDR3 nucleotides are TGTGCCAGCAGTGGAACGGTAAGCTCCTACGAGCAGTACTTC. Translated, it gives CASSGTVSSYEQYF.

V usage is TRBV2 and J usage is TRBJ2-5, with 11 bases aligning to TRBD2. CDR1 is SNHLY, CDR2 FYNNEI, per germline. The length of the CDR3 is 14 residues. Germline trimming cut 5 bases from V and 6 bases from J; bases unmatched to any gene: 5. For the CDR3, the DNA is TGTGCCAGCAGTCCGGGACTAGCGGTCAAGACCCAGTACTTC. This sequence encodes CASSPGLAVKTQYF.

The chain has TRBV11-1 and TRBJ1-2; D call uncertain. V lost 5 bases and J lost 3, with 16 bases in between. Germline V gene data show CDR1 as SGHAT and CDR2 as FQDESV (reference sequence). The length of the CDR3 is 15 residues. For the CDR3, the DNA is TGTGCCAGCAGCCTCGACTACGGGAGGGACTATGGCTACACCTTC. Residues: CASSLDYGRDYGYTF.

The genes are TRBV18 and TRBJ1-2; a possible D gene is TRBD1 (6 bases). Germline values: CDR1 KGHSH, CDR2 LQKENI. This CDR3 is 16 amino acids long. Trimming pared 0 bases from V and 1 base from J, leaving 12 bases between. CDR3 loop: CASSPPGTRVNYGYTF. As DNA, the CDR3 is TGTGCCAGCTCACCACCCGGGACACGGGTTAACTATGGCTACACCTTC.

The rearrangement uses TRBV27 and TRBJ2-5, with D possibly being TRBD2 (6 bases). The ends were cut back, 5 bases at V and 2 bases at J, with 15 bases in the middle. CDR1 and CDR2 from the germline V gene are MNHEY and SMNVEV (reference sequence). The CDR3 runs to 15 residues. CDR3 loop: CASSLVGGIQETQYF. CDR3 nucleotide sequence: TGTGCCAGCAGTCTAGTCGGGGGAATACAAGAGACCCAGTACTTC.

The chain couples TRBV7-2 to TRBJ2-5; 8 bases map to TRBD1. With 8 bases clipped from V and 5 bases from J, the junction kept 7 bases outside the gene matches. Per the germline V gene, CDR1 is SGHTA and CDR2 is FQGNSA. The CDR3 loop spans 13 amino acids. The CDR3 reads CASGGQGGETQYF. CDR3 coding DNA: TGTGCCAGCGGTGGACAGGGTGGGGAGACCCAGTACTTC.

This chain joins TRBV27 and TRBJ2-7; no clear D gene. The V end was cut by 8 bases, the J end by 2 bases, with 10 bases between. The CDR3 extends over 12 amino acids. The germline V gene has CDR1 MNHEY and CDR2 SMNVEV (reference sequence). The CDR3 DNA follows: TGTGCCAGCTTTGGCAGGACCTACGAGCAGTACTTC. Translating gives CASFGRTYEQYF.

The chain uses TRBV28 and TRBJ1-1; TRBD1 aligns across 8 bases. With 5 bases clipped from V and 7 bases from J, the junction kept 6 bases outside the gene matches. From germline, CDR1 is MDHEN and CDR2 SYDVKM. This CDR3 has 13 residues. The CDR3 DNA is TGTGCCAGCAGTCCCCAGGACAGGGATGAAGCTTTCTTT. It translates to CASSPQDRDEAFF.

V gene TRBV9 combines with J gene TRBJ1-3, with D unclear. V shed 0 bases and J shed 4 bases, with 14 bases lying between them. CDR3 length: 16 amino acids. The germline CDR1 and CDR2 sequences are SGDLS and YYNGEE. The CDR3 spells CASSVESGLAGNTIYF. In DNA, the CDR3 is TGTGCCAGCAGCGTAGAGTCCGGACTCGCCGGAAACACCATATATTTT.

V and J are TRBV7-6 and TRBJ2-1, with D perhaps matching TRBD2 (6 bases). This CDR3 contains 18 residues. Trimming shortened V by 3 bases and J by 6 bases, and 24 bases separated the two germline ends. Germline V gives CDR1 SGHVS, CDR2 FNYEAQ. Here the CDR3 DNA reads TGTGCCAGCAGCTTTTTGGGGGGTCAATCGGTGACTATCAATGAGCAGTTCTTC. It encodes CASSFLGGQSVTINEQFF.

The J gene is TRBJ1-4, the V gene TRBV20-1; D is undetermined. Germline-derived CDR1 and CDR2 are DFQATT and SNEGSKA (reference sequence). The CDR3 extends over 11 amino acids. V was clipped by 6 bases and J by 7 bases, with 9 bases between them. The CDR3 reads CSASVLEKLFF. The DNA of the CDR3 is TGCAGTGCATCTGTTCTTGAAAAACTGTTTTTT.

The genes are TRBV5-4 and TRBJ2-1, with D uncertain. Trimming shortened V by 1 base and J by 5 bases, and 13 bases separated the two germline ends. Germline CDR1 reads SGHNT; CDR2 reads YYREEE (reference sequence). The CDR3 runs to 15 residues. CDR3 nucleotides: TGTGCCAGCAGCTTGTACCGAATCTCGGACAATGAGCAGTTCTTC. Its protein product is CASSLYRISDNEQFF.

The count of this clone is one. Here the CDR3 DNA reads TGTGCCAGCAGCTTATACGGGAACGGAAAACTGTTTTTT. Encoded protein: CASSLYGNGKLFF. The chain uses TRBV13 and TRBJ1-4; D call uncertain. There are 13 residues in the CDR3. CDR1 is PRHDT, CDR2 FYEKMQ, per germline (reference sequence). The V end lost 2 bases, the J end lost 10 bases, and 11 bases lay between the germline ends.

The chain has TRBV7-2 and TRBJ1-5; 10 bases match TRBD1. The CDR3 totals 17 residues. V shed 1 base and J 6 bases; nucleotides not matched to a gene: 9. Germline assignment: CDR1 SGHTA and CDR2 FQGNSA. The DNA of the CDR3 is TGTGCCAGCAGCTTAGACCGAGCCGGGACAGGGGCTCAGCCCCAGCATTTT. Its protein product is CASSLDRAGTGAQPQHF. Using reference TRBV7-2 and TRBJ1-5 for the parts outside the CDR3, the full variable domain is GAGVSQSPSNKVTEKGKDVELRCDPISGHTALYWYRQSLGQGLEFLIYFQGNSAPDKSGLPSDRFSAERTGGSVSTLTIQRTQQEDSAVYLCASSLDRAGTGAQPQHFGDGTRLSIL.

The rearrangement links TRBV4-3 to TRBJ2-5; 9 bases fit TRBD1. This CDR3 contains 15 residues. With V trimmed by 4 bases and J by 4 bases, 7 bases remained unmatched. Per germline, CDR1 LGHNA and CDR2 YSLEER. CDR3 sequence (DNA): TGCGCCAGCAGCCGAATGACAGGGGGAGGAGAGACCCAGTACTTC. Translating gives CASSRMTGGGETQYF.

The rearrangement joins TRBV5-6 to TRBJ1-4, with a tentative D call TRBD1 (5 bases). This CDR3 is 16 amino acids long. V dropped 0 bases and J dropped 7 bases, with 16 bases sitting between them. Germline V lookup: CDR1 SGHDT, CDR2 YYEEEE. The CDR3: CASSLGGGAGREKLFF. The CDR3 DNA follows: TGTGCCAGCAGCTTGGGCGGCGGGGCTGGTCGTGAAAAACTGTTTTTT.

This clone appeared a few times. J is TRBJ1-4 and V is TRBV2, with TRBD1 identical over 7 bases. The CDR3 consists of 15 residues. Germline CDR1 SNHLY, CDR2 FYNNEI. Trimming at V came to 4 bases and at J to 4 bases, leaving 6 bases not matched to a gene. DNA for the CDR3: TGTGCCAGCAGTGGCACCGGGACAGTTAATGAAAAACTGTTTTTT. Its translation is CASSGTGTVNEKLFF.

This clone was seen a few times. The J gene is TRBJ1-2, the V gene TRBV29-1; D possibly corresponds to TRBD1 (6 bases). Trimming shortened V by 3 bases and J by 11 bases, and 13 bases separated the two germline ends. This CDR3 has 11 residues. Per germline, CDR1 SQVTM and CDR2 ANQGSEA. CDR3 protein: CSVDLAGAYTF. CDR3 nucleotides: TGCAGCGTTGATTTGGCAGGGGCTTACACCTTC.